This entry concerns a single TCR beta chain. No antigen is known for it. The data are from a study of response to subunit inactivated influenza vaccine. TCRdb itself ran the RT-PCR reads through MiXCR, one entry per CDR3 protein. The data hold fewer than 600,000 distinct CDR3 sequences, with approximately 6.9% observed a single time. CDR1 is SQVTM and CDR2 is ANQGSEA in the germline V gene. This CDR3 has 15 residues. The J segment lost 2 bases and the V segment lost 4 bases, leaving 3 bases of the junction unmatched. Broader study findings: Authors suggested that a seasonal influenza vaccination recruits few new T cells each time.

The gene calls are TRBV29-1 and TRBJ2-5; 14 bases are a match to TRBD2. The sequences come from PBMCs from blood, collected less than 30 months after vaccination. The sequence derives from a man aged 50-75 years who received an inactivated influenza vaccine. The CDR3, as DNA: TGCAGCGTTGCCCGGACTAGCGGGGGGCAAGAGACCCAGTACTTC. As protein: CSVARTSGGQETQYF. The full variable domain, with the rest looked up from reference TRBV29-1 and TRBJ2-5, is SAVISQKPSRDICQRGTSLTIQCQVDSQVTMMFWYRQQPGQSLTLIATANQGSEATYESGFVIDKFPISRPNLTFSTLTVSNMSPEDSSIYLCSVARTSGGQETQYFGPGTRLLVL.